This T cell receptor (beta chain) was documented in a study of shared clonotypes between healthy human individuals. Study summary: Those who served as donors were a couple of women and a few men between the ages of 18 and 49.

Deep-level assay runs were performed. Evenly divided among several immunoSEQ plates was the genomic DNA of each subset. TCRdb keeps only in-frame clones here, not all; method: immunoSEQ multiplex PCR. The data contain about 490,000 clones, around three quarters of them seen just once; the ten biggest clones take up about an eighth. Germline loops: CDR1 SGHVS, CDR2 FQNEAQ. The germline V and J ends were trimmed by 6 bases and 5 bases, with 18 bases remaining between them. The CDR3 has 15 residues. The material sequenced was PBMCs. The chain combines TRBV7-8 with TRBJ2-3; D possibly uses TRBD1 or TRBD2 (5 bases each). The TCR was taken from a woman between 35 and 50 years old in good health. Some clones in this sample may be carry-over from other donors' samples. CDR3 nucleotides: TGTGCCAGCAGATTTACTAGGGGCTCTAAAGATACGCAGTATTTT. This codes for CASRFTRGSKDTQYF. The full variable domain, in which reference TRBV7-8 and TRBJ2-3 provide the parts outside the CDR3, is GAGVSQSPRYKVAKRGQDVALRCDPISGHVSLFWYQQALGQGPEFLTYFQNEAQLDKSGLPSDRFFAERPEGSVSTLKIQRTQQEDSAVYLCASRFTRGSKDTQYFGPGTRLTVL.